This record concerns one T cell receptor (beta chain) sequence. V shed 1 base, J shed 5 bases, and the junction held 3 bases outside the gene matches. Germline V gene data show CDR1 as MNHNS and CDR2 as SASEGT. The length of the CDR3 is 16 residues. These data belong to a study of blood T cell repertoires in COVID-19. In the study overall: Whether acute or convalescent, the COVID-19 samples came from the United States, Italy and Spain. In each case, the material was cDNA or gDNA derived from T cells, B-cell-depleted T cells, or PBMCs.

Per the original methods: Estimation of nucleated cell counts relied on the amplification of reference gene primers. Clones were read by immunoSEQ multiplex PCR, and TCRdb kept only the in-frame ones, dropping some. That table furnishes V, J and clone size, whereas the DNA furnished D and trimming. The sample includes about 33,000 clones, just under 80% of them seen just once. This chain joins TRBV6-1 and TRBJ2-5; 14 nucleotides align to TRBD2. Input material: peripheral blood. The clonotype comes from an elderly man with acute or convalescent COVID-19. CDR3 region: CASSEGLAGGFETQYF. CDR3 nucleotide sequence: TGTGCCAGCAGTGAAGGACTAGCGGGGGGGTTTGAGACCCAGTACTTC.